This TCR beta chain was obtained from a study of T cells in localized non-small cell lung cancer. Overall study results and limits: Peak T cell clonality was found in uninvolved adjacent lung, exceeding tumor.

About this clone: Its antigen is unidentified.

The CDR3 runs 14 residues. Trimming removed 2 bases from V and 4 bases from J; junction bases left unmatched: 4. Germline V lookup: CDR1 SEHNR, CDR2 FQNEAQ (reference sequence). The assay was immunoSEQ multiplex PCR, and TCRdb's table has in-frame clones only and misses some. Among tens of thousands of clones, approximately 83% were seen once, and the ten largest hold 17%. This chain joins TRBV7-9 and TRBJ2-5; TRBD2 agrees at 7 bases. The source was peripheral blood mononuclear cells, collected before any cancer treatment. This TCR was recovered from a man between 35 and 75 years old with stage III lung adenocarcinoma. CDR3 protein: CASSLISGGETQYF. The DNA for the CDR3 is TGTGCCAGCAGCTTAATCTCGGGAGGAGAGACCCAGTACTTC. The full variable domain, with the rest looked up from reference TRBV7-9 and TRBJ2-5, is DTGVSQNPRHKITKRGQNVTFRCDPISEHNRLYWYRQTLGQGPEFLTYFQNEAQLEKSRLLSDRFSAERPKGSFSTLEIQRTEQGDSAMYLCASSLISGGETQYFGPGTRLLVL.